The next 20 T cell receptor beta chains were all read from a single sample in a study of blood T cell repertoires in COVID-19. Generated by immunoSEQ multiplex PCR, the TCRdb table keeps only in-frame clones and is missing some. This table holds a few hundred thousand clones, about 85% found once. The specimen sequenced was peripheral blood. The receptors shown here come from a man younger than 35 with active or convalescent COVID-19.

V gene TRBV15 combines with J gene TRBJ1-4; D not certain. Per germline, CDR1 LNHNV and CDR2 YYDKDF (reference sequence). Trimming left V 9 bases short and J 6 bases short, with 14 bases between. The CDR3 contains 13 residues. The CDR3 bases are TGTGCCACTCAGCCAGGCGTCCATGAAAAACTGTTTTTT. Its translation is CATQPGVHEKLFF.

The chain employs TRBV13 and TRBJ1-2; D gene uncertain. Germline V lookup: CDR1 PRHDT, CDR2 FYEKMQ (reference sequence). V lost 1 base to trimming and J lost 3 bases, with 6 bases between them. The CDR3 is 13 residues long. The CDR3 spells CASSLDRDYGYTF. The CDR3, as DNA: TGTGCCAGCAGCTTAGATCGGGACTATGGCTACACCTTC.

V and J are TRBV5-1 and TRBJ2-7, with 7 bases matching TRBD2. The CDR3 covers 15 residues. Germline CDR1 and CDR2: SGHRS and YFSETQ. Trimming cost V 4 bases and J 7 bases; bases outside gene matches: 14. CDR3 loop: CASSLGVAGVGEQYF. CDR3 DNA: TGCGCCAGCAGCCTTGGGGTTGCGGGAGTGGGGGAGCAGTACTTC.

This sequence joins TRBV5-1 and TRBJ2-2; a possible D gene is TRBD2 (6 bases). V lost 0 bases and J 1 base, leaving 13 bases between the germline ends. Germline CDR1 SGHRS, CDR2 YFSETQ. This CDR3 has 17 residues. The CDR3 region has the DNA TGCGCCAGCAGCTTGGCCCGGGGGTCACAGAACACCGGGGAGCTGTTTTTT. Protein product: CASSLARGSQNTGELFF.

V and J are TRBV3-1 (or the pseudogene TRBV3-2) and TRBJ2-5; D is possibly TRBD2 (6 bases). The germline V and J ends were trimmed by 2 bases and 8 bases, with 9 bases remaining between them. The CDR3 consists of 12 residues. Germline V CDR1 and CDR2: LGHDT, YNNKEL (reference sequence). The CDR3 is CASSQRERTQYF. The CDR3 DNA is TGTGCCAGCAGCCAACGGGAGAGAACCCAGTACTTC.

CDR3 sequence reads: CASSPSGTGNVRETQYF. The CDR3 region has the DNA TGCGCCAGCAGCCCCTCCGGGACAGGAAATGTCAGAGAGACCCAGTACTTC. V is TRBV4-1 and J is TRBJ2-5; 8 bases match TRBD1. CDR3 length: 17 amino acids. Germline assignment: CDR1 MGHRA and CDR2 YSYEKL. V lost 4 bases and J lost 4; bases outside the gene matches: 14.

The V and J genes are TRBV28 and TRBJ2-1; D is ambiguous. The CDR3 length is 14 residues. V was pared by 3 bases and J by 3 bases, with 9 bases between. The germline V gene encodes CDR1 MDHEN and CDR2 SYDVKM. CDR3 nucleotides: TGTGCCAGCAGTTTCTCCACTTACTACAATGAGCAGTTCTTC. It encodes CASSFSTYYNEQFF.

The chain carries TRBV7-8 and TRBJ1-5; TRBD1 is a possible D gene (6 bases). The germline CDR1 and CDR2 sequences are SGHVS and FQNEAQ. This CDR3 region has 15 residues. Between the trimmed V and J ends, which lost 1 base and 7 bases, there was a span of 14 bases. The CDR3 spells CASSLDRVGGQPQHF. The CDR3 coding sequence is TGTGCCAGCAGCTTAGACAGGGTCGGAGGACAGCCCCAGCATTTT.

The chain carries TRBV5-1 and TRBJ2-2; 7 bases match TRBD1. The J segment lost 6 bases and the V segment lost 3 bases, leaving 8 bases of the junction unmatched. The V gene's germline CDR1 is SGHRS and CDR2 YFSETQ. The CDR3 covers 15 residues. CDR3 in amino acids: CASSYSGTEAGELFF. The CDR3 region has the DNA TGCGCCAGCAGCTACTCCGGGACAGAAGCCGGGGAGCTGTTTTTT.

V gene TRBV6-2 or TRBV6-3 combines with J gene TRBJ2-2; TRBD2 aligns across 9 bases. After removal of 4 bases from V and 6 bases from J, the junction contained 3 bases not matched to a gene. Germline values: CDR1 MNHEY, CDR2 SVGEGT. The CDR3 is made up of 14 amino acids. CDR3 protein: CASSSSGNAGELFF. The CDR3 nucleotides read TGTGCCAGCAGTTCTAGCGGGAATGCCGGGGAGCTGTTTTTT.

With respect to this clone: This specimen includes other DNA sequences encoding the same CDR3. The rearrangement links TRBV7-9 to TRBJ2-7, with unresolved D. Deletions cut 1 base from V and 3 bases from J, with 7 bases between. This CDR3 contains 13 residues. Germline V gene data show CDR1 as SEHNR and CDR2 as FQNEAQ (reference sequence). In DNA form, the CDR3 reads TGTGCCAGCAGCTTAGACCGCAGCTACGAGCAGTACTTC. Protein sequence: CASSLDRSYEQYF.

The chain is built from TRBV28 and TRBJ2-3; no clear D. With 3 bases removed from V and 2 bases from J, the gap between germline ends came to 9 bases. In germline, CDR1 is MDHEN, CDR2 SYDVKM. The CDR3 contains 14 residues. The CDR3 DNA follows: TGTGCCAGCAGTTTTGTCAGAAACACAGATACGCAGTATTTT. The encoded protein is CASSFVRNTDTQYF. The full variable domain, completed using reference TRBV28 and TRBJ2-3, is DVKVTQSSRYLVKRTGEKVFLECVQDMDHENMFWYRQDPGLGLRLIYFSYDVKMKEKGDIPEGYSVSREKKERFSLILESASTNQTSMYLCASSFVRNTDTQYFGPGTRLTVL.

CDR3 nucleotides: TGTGCCAGCAGCACCCACCTTGAGGGTGAGCAGTTCTTC. Protein sequence: CASSTHLEGEQFF. The genes are TRBV6-5 and TRBJ2-1; TRBD2 is a possible D gene (5 bases). CDR1 MNHEY and CDR2 SVGAGI come from the germline V gene. CDR3 size: 13 residues. V was trimmed by 6 bases and J by 9 bases, leaving 15 bases between them.

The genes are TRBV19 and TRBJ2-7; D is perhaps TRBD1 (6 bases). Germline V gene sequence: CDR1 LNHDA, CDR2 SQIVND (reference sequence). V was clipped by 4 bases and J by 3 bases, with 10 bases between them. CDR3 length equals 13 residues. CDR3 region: CASSRTENYEQYF. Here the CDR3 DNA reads TGTGCCAGTAGTAGGACAGAGAACTACGAGCAGTACTTC. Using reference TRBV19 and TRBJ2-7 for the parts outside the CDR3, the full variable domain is DGGITQSPKYLFRKEGQNVTLSCEQNLNHDAMYWYRQDPGQGLRLIYYSQIVNDFQKGDIAEGYSVSREKKESFPLTVTSAQKNPTAFYLCASSRTENYEQYFGPGTRLTVT.

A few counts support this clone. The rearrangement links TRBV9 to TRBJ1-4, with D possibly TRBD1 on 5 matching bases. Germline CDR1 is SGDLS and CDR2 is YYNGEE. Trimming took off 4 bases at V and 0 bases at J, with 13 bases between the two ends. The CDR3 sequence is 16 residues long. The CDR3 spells CASSIGRGATNEKLFF. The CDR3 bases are TGTGCCAGCAGCATCGGACGGGGGGCAACTAATGAAAAACTGTTTTTT. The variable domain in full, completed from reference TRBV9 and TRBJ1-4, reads DSGVTQTPKHLITATGQRVTLRCSPRSGDLSVYWYQQSLDQGLQFLIQYYNGEERAKGNILERFSAQQFPDLHSELNLSSLELGDSALYFCASSIGRGATNEKLFFGSGTQLSVL.

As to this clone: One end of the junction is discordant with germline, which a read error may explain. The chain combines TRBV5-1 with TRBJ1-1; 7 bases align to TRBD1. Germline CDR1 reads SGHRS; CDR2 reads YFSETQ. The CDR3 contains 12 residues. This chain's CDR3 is CASSLEGGRMAF. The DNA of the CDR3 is TGCGCCAGCAGCTTGGAAGGGGGCCGCATGGCGTTT.

CDR3 sequence reads: CASGPSPGEGGWDEQFF. CDR3 coding DNA: TGTGCCAGCGGACCCTCCCCCGGGGAGGGGGGTTGGGATGAGCAGTTCTTC. The J gene is TRBJ2-1, the V gene TRBV7-2, with D possibly being TRBD2 (7 bases). The CDR3 length is 17 residues. V lost 8 bases and J lost 8, with 28 bases in between. Germline values: CDR1 SGHTA, CDR2 FQGNSA.

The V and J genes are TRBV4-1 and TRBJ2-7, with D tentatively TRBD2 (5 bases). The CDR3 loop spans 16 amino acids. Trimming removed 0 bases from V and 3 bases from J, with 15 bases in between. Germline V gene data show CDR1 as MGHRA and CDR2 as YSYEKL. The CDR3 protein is CASSQDVRTSFYEQYF. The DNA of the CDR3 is TGCGCCAGCAGCCAAGATGTTCGGACTTCATTCTACGAGCAGTACTTC.

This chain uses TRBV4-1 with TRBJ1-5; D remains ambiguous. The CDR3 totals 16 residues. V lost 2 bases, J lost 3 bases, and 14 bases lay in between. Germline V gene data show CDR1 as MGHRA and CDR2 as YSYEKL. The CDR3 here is CASSQFGVQNNQPQHF. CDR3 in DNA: TGCGCCAGCAGCCAATTCGGGGTTCAGAACAATCAGCCCCAGCATTTT.

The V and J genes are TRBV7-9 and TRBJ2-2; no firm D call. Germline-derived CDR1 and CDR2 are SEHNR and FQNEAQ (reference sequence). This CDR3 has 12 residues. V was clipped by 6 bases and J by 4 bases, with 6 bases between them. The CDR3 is CASSEATGELFF. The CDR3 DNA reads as TGTGCCAGCAGTGAAGCCACCGGGGAGCTGTTTTTT.